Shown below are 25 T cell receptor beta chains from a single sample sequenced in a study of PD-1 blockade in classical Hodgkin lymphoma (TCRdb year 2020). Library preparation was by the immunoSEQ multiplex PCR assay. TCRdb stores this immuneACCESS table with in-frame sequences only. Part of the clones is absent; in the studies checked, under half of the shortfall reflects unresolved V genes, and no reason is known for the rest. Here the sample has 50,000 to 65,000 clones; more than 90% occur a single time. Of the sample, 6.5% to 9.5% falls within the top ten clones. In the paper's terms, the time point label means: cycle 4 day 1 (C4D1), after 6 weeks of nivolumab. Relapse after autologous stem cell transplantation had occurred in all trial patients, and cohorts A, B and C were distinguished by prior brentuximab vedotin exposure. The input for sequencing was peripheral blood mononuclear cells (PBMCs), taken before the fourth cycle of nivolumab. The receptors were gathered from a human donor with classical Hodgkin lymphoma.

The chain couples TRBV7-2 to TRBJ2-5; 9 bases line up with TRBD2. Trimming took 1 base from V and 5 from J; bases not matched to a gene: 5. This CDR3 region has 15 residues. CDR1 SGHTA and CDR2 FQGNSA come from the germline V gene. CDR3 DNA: TGTGCCAGCAGCTTAGAGTCCAGCGGGAGGGAGACCCAGTACTTC. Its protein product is CASSLESSGRETQYF. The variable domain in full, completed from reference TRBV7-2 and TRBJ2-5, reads GAGVSQSPSNKVTEKGKDVELRCDPISGHTALYWYRQSLGQGLEFLIYFQGNSAPDKSGLPSDRFSAERTGGSVSTLTIQRTQQEDSAVYLCASSLESSGRETQYFGPGTRLLVL.

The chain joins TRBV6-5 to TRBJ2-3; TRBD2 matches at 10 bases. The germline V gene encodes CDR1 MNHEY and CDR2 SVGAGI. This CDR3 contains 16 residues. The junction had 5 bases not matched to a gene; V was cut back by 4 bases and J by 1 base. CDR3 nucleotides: TGTGCCAGCAGTTCCTCCGGGACTAGCGGCACAGATACGCAGTATTTT. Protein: CASSSSGTSGTDTQYF.

CDR3 coding DNA: TGTGCCAGCAGTTCTAGCGACGAGCAGTACTTC. Residues: CASSSSDEQYF. The V and J genes are TRBV6-5 and TRBJ2-7, with TRBD2 as a possible D gene (6 bases). The CDR3 sequence is 11 residues long. From germline, CDR1 is MNHEY and CDR2 SVGAGI. Trimming left V 4 bases short and J 5 bases short, with 6 bases between.

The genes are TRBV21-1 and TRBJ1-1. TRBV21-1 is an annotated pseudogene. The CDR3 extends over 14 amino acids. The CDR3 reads CASRRQHGNTEAFF. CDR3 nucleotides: TGTGCCAGCAGGCGGCAACACGGGAACACTGAAGCTTTCTTT.

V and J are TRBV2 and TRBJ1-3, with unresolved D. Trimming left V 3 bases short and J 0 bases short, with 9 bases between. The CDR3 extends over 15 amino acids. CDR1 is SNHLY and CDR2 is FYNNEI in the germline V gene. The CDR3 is CASSEDVFSGNTIYF. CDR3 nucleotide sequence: TGTGCCAGCAGTGAGGACGTCTTCTCTGGAAACACCATATATTTT.

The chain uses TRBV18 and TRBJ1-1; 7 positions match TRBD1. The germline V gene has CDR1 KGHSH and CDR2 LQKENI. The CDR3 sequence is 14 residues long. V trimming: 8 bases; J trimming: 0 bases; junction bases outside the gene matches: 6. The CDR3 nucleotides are TGTGCCAGCAAACCGGGACAGTTGAACACTGAAGCTTTCTTT. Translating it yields CASKPGQLNTEAFF.

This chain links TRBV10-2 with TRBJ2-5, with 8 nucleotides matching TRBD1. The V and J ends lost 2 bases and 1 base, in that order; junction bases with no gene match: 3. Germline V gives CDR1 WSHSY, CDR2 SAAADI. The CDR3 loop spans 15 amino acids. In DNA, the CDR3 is TGCGCCAGCAGTGAGACAGGGGGAGGCCAAGAGACCCAGTACTTC. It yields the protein CASSETGGGQETQYF.

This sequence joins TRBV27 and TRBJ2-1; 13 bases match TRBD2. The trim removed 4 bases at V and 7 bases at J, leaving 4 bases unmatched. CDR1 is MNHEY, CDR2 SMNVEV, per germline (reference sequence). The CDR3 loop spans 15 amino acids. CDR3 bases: TGTGCCAGCAGTTGGACTAGCGGGAGTTGGAATGAGCAGTTCTTC. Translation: CASSWTSGSWNEQFF.

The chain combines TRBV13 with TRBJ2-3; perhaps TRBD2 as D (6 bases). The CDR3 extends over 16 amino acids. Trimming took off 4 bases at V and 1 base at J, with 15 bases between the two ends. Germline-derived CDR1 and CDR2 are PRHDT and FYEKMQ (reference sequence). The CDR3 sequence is CASSSESGGGTDTQYF. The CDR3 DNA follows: TGTGCCAGCAGCTCAGAATCCGGGGGTGGCACAGATACGCAGTATTTT.

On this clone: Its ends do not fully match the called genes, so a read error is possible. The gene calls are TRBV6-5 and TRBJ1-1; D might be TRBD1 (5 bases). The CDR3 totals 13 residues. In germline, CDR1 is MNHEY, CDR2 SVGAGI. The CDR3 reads CASSYSLLQGADF. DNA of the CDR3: TGTGCCAGCAGTTACTCATTACTCCAAGGGGCCGACTTT.

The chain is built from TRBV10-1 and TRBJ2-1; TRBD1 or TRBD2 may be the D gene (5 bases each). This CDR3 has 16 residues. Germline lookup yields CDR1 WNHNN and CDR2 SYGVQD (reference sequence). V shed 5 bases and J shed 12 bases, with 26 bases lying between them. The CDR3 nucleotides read TGCGCCAGCAGTTCAAGGGCCGGGACCAAATCGGCAGGGCAGTTCTTC. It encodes CASSSRAGTKSAGQFF.

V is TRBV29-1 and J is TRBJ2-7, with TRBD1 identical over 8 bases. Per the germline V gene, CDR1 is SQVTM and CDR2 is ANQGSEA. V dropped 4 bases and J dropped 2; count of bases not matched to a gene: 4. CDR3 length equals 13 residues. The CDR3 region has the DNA TGCAGCGTTGTAGGACAGGGAACCTACGAGCAGTACTTC. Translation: CSVVGQGTYEQYF.

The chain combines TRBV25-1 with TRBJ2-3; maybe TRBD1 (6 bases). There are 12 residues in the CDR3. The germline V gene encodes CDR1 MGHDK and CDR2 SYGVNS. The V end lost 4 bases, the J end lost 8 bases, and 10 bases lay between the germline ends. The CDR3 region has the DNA TGTGCCAGCAGTGGGGACAAACGTACGCAGTATTTT. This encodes CASSGDKRTQYF.

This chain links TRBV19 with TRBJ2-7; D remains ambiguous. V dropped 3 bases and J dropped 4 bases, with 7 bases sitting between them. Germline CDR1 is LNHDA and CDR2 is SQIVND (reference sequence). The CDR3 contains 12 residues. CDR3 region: CASSMGQYEQYF. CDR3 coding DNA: TGTGCCAGTAGTATGGGTCAGTACGAGCAGTACTTC.

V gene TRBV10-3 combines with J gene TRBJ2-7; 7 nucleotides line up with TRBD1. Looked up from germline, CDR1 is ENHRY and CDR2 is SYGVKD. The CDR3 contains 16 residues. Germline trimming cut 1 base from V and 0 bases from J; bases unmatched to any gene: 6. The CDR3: CAISEWLRTGSYEQYF. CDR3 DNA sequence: TGTGCCATCAGTGAGTGGCTCCGGACAGGCTCCTACGAGCAGTACTTC.

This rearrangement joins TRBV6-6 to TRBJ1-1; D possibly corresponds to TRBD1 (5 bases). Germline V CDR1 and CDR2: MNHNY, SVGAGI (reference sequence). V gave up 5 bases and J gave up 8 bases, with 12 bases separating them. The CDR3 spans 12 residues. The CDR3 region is CASSQGTREAFF. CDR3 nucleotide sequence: TGTGCCAGCAGTCAAGGGACTCGGGAAGCTTTCTTT.

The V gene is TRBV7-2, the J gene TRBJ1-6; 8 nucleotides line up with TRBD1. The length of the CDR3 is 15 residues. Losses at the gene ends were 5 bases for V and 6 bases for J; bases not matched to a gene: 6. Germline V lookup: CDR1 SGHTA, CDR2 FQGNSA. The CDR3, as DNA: TGTGCCAGCAGCGTTTGGCAGGGGGCTAATTCACCCCTCCACTTT. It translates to CASSVWQGANSPLHF.

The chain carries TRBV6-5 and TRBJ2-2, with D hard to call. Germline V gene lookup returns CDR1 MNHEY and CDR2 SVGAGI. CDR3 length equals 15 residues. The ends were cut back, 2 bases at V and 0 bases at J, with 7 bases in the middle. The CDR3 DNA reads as TGTGCCAGCAGTTACGGACCGCCGAACACCGGGGAGCTGTTTTTT. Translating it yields CASSYGPPNTGELFF.

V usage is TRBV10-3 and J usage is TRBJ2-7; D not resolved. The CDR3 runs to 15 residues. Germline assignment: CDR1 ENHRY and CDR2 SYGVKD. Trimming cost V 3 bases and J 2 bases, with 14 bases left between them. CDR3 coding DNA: TGTGCCATCAGTGAACGGCTAACTATCACCTACGAGCAGTACTTC. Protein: CAISERLTITYEQYF.

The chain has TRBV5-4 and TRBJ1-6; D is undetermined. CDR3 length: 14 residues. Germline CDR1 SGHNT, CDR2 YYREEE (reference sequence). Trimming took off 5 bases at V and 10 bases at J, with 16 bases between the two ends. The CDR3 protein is CASSEDTRSSPLHF. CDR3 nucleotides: TGTGCCAGCAGTGAAGACACGCGATCCTCACCCCTCCACTTT.

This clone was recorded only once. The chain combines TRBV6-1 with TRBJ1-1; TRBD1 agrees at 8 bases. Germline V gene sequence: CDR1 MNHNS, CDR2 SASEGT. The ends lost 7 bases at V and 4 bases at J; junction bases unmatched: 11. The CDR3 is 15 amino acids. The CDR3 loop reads CASMGRGQGGTEAFF. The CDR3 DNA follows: TGTGCCAGCATGGGTCGAGGACAGGGAGGCACTGAAGCTTTCTTT.

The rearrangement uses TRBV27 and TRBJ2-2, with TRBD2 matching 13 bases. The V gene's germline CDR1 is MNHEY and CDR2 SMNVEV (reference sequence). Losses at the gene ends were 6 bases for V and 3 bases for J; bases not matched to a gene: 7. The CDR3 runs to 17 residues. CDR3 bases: TGTGCCAGCAGAGGACTAGCGGGAGCGGCGGACACCGGGGAGCTGTTTTTT. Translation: CASRGLAGAADTGELFF.

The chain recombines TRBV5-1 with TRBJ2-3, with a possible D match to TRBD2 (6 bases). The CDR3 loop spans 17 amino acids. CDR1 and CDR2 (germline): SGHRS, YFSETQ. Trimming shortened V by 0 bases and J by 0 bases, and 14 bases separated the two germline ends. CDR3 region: CASSLAGRDASTDTQYF. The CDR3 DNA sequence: TGCGCCAGCAGCTTGGCCGGGCGGGATGCTAGCACAGATACGCAGTATTTT. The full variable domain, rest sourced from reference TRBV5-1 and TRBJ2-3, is KAGVTQTPRYLIKTRGQQVTLSCSPISGHRSVSWYQQTPGQGLQFLFEYFSETQRNKGNFPGRFSGRQFSNSRSEMNVSTLELGDSALYLCASSLAGRDASTDTQYFGPGTRLTVL.

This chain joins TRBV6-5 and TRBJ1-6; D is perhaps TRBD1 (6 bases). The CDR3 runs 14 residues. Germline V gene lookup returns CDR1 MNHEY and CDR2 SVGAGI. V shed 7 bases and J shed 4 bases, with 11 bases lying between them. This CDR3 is CASNRGAYNSPLHF. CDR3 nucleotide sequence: TGTGCCAGCAACCGGGGGGCGTATAATTCACCCCTCCACTTT.

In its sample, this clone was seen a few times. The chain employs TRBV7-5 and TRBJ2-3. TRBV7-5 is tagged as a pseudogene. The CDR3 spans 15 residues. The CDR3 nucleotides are TGTGCCAGAAGCTTATTGTGGTCTAGCACAGATACGCAGTATTTT. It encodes CARSLLWSSTDTQYF.